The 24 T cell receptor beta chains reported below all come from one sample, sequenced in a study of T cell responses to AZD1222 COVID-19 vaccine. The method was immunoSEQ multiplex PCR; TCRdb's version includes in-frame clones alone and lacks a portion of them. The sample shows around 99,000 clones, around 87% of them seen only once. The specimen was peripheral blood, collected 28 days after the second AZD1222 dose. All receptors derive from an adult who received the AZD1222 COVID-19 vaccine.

CDR3 in amino acids: CASGGQGKGGYTF. In DNA form, the CDR3 reads TGTGCTAGTGGGGGACAGGGGAAAGGCGGCTACACCTTC. The chain is built from TRBV12-5 and TRBJ1-2; 10 bases agree with TRBD1. Per the germline V gene, CDR1 is LGHNT and CDR2 is FRNRAP. The CDR3 consists of 13 residues. With V trimmed by 6 bases and J by 8 bases, 6 bases remained unmatched. Based on the CDR3 plus reference TRBV12-5 and TRBJ1-2, the full variable domain is DARVTQTPRHKVTEMGQEVTMRCQPILGHNTVFWYRQTMMQGLELLAYFRNRAPLDDSGMPKDRFSAEMPDATLATLKIQPSEPRDSAVYFCASGGQGKGGYTFGSGTRLTVV.

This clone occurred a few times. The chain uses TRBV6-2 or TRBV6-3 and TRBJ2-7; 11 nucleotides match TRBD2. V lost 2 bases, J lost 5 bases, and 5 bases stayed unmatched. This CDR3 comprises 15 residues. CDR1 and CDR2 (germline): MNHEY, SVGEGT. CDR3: CASSYGGLADDEQYF. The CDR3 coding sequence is TGTGCCAGCAGTTACGGGGGACTAGCGGACGACGAGCAGTACTTC.

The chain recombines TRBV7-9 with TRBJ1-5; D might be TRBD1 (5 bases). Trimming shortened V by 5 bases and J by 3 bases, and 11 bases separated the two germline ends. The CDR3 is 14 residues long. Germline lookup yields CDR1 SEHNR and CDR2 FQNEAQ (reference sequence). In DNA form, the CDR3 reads TGTGCCAGCAGCACAGGTGGGATCAATCAGCCCCAGCATTTT. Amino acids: CASSTGGINQPQHF.

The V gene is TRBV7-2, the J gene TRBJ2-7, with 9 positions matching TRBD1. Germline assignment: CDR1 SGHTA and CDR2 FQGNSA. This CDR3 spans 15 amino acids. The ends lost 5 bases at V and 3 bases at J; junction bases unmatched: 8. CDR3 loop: CASSTTGTGYYEQYF. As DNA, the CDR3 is TGTGCCAGCAGCACAACCGGGACAGGGTACTACGAGCAGTACTTC. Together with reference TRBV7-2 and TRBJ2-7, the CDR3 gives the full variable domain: GAGVSQSPSNKVTEKGKDVELRCDPISGHTALYWYRQSLGQGLEFLIYFQGNSAPDKSGLPSDRFSAERTGGSVSTLTIQRTQQEDSAVYLCASSTTGTGYYEQYFGPGTRLTVT.

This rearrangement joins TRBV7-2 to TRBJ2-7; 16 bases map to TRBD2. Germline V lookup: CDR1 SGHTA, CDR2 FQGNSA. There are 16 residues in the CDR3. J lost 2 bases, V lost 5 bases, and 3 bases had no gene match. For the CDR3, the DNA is TGTGCCAGCAGCCCTGGGACTAGCGGGAGGGCCTACGAGCAGTACTTC. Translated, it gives CASSPGTSGRAYEQYF.

The CDR3: CASSQTRTVRNTEAFF. The CDR3, as DNA: TGTGCCAGCAGCCAGACCCGGACAGTTAGGAACACTGAAGCTTTCTTT. This chain uses TRBV7-9 with TRBJ1-1, with TRBD1 as a possible D gene (6 bases). The CDR3 has 16 residues. Germline V lookup: CDR1 SEHNR, CDR2 FQNEAQ (reference sequence). The V and J ends lost 5 bases and 1 base respectively, with 17 bases between them. Using reference TRBV7-9 and TRBJ1-1 for the parts outside the CDR3, the full variable domain is DTGVSQNPRHKITKRGQNVTFRCDPISEHNRLYWYRQTLGQGPEFLTYFQNEAQLEKSRLLSDRFSAERPKGSFSTLEIQRTEQGDSAMYLCASSQTRTVRNTEAFFGQGTRLTVV.

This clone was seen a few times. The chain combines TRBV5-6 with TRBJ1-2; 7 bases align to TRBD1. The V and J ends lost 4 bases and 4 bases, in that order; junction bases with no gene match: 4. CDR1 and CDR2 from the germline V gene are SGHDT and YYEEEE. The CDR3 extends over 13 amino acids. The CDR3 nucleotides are TGTGCCAGCAGCAAACAGGGGACCTATGGCTACACCTTC. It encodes CASSKQGTYGYTF.

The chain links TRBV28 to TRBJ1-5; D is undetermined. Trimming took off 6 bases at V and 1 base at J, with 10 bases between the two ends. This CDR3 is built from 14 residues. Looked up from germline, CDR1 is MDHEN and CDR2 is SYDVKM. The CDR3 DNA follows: TGTGCCAGCAGCTCCCCTAGGAGCAATCAGCCCCAGCATTTT. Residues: CASSSPRSNQPQHF.

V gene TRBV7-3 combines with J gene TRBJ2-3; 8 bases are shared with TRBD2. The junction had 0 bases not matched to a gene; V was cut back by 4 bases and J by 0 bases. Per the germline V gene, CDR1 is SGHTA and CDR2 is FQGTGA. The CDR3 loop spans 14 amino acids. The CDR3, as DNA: TGTGCCAGCAGCTCTAGCGGGAGCACAGATACGCAGTATTTT. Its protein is CASSSSGSTDTQYF.

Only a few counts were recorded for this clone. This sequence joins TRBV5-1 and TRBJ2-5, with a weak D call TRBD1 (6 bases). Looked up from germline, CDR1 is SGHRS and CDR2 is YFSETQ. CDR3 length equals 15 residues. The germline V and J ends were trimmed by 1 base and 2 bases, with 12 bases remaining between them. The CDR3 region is CASSLTGTHQETQYF. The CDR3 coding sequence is TGCGCCAGCAGCTTGACAGGGACCCATCAAGAGACCCAGTACTTC. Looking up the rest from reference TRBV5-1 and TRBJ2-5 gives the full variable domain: KAGVTQTPRYLIKTRGQQVTLSCSPISGHRSVSWYQQTPGQGLQFLFEYFSETQRNKGNFPGRFSGRQFSNSRSEMNVSTLELGDSALYLCASSLTGTHQETQYFGPGTRLLVL.

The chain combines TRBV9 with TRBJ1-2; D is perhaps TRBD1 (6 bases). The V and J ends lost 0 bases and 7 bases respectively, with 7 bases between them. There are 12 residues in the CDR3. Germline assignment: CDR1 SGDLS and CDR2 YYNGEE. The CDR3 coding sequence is TGTGCCAGCAGCGTAGAAGGGGGTGGCTACACCTTC. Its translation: CASSVEGGGYTF.

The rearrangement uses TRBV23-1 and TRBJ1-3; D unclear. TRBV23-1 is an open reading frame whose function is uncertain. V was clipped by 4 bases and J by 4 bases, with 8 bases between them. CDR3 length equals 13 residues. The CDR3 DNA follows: TGCGCCAGCAGTCGAAGCTTCGGAAACACCATATATTTT. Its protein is CASSRSFGNTIYF.

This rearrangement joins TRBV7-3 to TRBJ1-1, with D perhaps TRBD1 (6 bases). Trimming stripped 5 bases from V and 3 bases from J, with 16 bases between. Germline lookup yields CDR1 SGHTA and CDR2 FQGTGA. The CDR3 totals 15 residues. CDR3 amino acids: CASSGTGTWDTEAFF. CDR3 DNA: TGTGCCAGCAGCGGTACAGGGACTTGGGACACTGAAGCTTTCTTT.

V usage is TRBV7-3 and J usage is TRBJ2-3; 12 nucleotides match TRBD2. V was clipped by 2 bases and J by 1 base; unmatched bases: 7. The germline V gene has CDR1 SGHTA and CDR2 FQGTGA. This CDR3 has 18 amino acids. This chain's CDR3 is CASSLRTSGNVGTDTQYF. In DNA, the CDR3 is TGTGCCAGCAGCTTACGGACTAGCGGGAATGTGGGCACAGATACGCAGTATTTT.

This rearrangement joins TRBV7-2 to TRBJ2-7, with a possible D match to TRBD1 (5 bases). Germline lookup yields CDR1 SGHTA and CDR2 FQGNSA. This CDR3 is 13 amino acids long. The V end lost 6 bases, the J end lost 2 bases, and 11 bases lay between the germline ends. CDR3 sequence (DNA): TGTGCCAGCAGGTGGGCAGGGACCTACGAGCAGTACTTC. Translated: CASRWAGTYEQYF.

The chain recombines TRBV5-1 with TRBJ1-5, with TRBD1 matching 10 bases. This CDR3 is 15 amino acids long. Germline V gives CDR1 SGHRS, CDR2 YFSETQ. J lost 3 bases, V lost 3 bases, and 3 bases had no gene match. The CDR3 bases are TGCGCCAGCAGCTGGGGGACAGGGGACAATCAGCCCCAGCATTTT. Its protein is CASSWGTGDNQPQHF. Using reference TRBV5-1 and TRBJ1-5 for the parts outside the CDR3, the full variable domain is KAGVTQTPRYLIKTRGQQVTLSCSPISGHRSVSWYQQTPGQGLQFLFEYFSETQRNKGNFPGRFSGRQFSNSRSEMNVSTLELGDSALYLCASSWGTGDNQPQHFGDGTRLSIL.

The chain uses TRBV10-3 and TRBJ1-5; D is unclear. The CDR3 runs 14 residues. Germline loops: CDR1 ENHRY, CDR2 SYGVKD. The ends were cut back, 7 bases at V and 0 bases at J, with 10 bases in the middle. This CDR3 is CAIKAENSNQPQHF. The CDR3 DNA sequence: TGTGCCATCAAGGCTGAAAATAGCAATCAGCCCCAGCATTTT.

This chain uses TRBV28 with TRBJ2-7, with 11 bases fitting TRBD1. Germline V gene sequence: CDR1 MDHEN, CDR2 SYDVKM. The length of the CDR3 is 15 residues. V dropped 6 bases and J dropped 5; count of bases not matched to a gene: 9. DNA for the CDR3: TGTGCCAGCAGGCCCGCGGGACAGGGGGGAGACGAGCAGTACTTC. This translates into CASRPAGQGGDEQYF.

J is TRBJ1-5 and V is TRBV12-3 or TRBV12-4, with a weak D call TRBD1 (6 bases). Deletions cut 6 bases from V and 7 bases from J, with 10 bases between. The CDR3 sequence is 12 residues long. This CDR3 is CASRQGPQPQHF. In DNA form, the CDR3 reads TGTGCCAGCAGACAGGGACCCCAGCCCCAGCATTTT.

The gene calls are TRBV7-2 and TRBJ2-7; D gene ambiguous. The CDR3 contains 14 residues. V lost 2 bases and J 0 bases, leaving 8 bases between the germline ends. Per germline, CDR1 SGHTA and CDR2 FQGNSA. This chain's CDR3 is CASSLFLGSYEQYF. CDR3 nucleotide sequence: TGTGCCAGCAGCTTATTTCTCGGCTCCTACGAGCAGTACTTC.

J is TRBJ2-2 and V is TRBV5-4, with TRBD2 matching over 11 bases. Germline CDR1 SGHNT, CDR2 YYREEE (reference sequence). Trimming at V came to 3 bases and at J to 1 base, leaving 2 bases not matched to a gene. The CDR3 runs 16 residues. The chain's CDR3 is CASSSGTSGNTGELFF. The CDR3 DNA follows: TGTGCCAGCAGCTCCGGGACTAGCGGGAACACCGGGGAGCTGTTTTTT.

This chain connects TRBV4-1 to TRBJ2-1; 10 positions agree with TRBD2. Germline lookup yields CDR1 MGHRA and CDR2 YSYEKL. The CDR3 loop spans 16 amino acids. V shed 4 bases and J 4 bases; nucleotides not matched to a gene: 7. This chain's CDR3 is CASSRGSGRKYNEQFF. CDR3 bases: TGCGCCAGCAGCCGGGGTAGCGGGAGGAAATACAATGAGCAGTTCTTC.

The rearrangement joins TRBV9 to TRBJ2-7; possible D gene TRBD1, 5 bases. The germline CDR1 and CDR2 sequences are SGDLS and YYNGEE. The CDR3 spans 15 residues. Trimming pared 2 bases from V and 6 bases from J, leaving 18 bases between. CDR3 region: CASSVLGAGPTEQYF. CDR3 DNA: TGTGCCAGCAGCGTTTTAGGGGCCGGGCCGACCGAGCAGTACTTC. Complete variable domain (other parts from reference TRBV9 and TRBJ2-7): DSGVTQTPKHLITATGQRVTLRCSPRSGDLSVYWYQQSLDQGLQFLIQYYNGEERAKGNILERFSAQQFPDLHSELNLSSLELGDSALYFCASSVLGAGPTEQYFGPGTRLTVT.

DNA of the CDR3: TGTGCCAGCGGCCCAACAGGCATCGAACTAGTAGCTTTCTTT. It yields the protein CASGPTGIELVAFF. The chain is built from TRBV7-9 and TRBJ1-1; D is possibly TRBD1 (5 bases). Germline V gene sequence: CDR1 SEHNR, CDR2 FQNEAQ (reference sequence). The CDR3 length is 14 residues. V was cut by 8 bases and J by 10 bases, with 23 bases left in between.